This TCR beta chain was identified in a study of blood T cell repertoires in COVID-19. Study-level background: There were acute and convalescent COVID-19 samples, and they came from the United States, Italy and Spain. T cells, B-cell-depleted T cells, or PBMCs supplied cDNA or gDNA.

In the original processing: Nucleated cell number was recorded as an estimate derived from reference gene primer amplification. Here immunoSEQ multiplex PCR was the method, and the copy in TCRdb shows in-frame clones only, minus some. V and J calls and clone size are given by that table; D and trimming were obtained from the DNA. The repertoire holds some 250,000 clones, with 65% to 85% as singletons. V lost 4 bases to trimming and J lost 1 base, with 11 bases between them. This CDR3 has 14 amino acids. Germline V CDR1 and CDR2: SGHTS, YDEGEE. The sequence came from a man over 45 with active or convalescent COVID-19. The V and J genes are TRBV5-8 and TRBJ1-1; D perhaps matches TRBD1 (5 bases). The sample taken for sequencing was peripheral blood. The CDR3: CASSLGHQNTEAFF. CDR3 sequence (DNA): TGTGCCAGCAGCCTAGGACACCAGAACACTGAAGCTTTCTTT.